Detailed here is one T cell receptor (beta chain). This entry belongs to a study of blood T cell repertoires in COVID-19. Trimming pared 5 bases from V and 7 bases from J, leaving 15 bases between. CDR1 SGHVS and CDR2 FQNEAQ come from the germline V gene. This CDR3 is 15 amino acids long. TCRdb's copy holds only in-frame clones and misses some; the assay was immunoSEQ multiplex PCR. The table has 150,000 to 200,000 clones, about 82% seen once; the top ten hold over 7.5%. This chain links TRBV7-8 with TRBJ1-6; a weak D match, TRBD1 (6 bases). This receptor was taken from a woman aged 25-40 years who had recovered from COVID-19. Sequences were obtained from PBMCs or T cells enriched from blood (not recorded which). The CDR3 region has the DNA TGTGCCAGCAGCCTCGGCGAGGGGGTCAATTCACCCCTCCACTTT. Translating it yields CASSLGEGVNSPLHF. The variable domain in full, completed from reference TRBV7-8 and TRBJ1-6, reads GAGVSQSPRYKVAKRGQDVALRCDPISGHVSLFWYQQALGQGPEFLTYFQNEAQLDKSGLPSDRFFAERPEGSVSTLKIQRTQQEDSAVYLCASSLGEGVNSPLHFGNGTRLTVT.